This T cell receptor (beta chain) was documented in a study of T-cell reconstitution after alpha-beta-depleted transplantation in children. This clonotype was found many times. Library preparation (for TCRbeta) was performed with unique molecular identifiers. From the PCR reads, TCRdb called clonotypes with MiXCR, one entry per CDR3 protein. There are some 640,000 distinct CDR3 sequences in the sample; around a sixth occur only once, and under 1.2% lies in the top ten. Trimming took 6 bases from V and 3 from J; bases not matched to a gene: 15. Germline assignment: CDR1 SEHNR and CDR2 FQNEAQ (reference sequence). The CDR3 contains 17 residues.

The chain combines TRBV7-9 with TRBJ2-5; 8 bases map to TRBD1. The material was PBMCs from the stem cell graft donor, obtained from the stem cell graft. This TCR derives from a human donor who donated a stem cell graft to a child with acute myeloid leukemia. CDR3 nucleotide sequence: TGTGCCAGCAGTTCTTACTTCTTCAGGGGGCTAAAAGAGACCCAGTACTTC. This gives the protein CASSSYFFRGLKETQYF. The entire variable domain, with the rest obtained from reference TRBV7-9 and TRBJ2-5, is as follows: DTGVSQNPRHKITKRGQNVTFRCDPISEHNRLYWYRQTLGQGPEFLTYFQNEAQLEKSRLLSDRFSAERPKGSFSTLEIQRTEQGDSAMYLCASSSYFFRGLKETQYFGPGTRLLVL.